The 17 T cell receptor beta chains below all came from one sample that was sequenced in a study of control samples from healthy donors and cancer patients. The assay was immunoSEQ multiplex PCR, and TCRdb's table has in-frame clones only and misses some. Of roughly 92,000 clones in the sample, 70% to 90% were seen once. Sample: blood. These receptors came from a woman between 45 and 65 years old in good health.

The sample holds one count of this clone. The J gene is TRBJ1-2, the V gene TRBV18, with D maybe TRBD1 (6 bases). V lost 2 bases and J lost 6, with 10 bases in between. The CDR3 has 13 residues. CDR1 and CDR2 from the germline V gene are KGHSH and LQKENI. In DNA form, the CDR3 reads TGTGCCAGCTCACCAGGGACAAACCATGGCTACACCTTC. Translating it yields CASSPGTNHGYTF.

The V and J genes are TRBV2 and TRBJ2-1; D remains unclear. CDR3 size: 13 residues. Per germline, CDR1 SNHLY and CDR2 FYNNEI. Between the trimmed V and J ends, which lost 6 bases and 0 bases, there was a span of 6 bases. This CDR3 reads CASRLDSYNEQFF. The CDR3 DNA reads as TGTGCCAGCAGACTGGACTCCTACAATGAGCAGTTCTTC.

The CDR3 here is CASSLSREKLFF. In DNA, the CDR3 is TGTGCCAGCAGTTTATCCCGAGAAAAACTGTTTTTT. The chain joins TRBV12-3 or TRBV12-4 to TRBJ1-4; D remains ambiguous. V was pared by 2 bases and J by 8 bases, with 6 bases between. The length of the CDR3 is 12 residues.

V usage is TRBV2 and J usage is TRBJ2-3; 7 positions agree with TRBD1. The ends lost 11 bases at V and 0 bases at J; junction bases unmatched: 8. CDR3 size: 14 residues. Germline CDR1 SNHLY, CDR2 FYNNEI. CDR3: CARQTGASTDTQYF. CDR3 DNA sequence: TGTGCCCGCCAAACAGGGGCTAGCACAGATACGCAGTATTTT.

The chain uses TRBV7-2 and TRBJ2-4; D could derive from TRBD1 or TRBD2 (5 bases each). There are 18 residues in the CDR3. The V gene's germline CDR1 is SGHTA and CDR2 FQGNSA. The ends were cut back, 5 bases at V and 0 bases at J, with 20 bases in the middle. CDR3 DNA: TGTGCCAGCAGCCCCGAGGGCGTTAGGGGCGAAGCCAAAAACATTCAGTACTTC. It yields the protein CASSPEGVRGEAKNIQYF.

This clone was seen a single time. J is TRBJ2-7 and V is TRBV29-1, with a weak D call TRBD1 (6 bases). V was trimmed by 5 bases and J by 6 bases, leaving 17 bases between them. Germline V lookup: CDR1 SQVTM, CDR2 ANQGSEA. This CDR3 has 13 amino acids. CDR3 bases: TGCAGCGTTACCCAAAGGCTAGGGGGCGAGCAGTACTTC. Translated: CSVTQRLGGEQYF.

V gene TRBV7-2 combines with J gene TRBJ1-2, with D perhaps matching TRBD1 (5 bases). The V gene lost 5 bases and the J gene lost 7 bases, with 17 bases spanning the gap. Germline loops: CDR1 SGHTA, CDR2 FQGNSA. The CDR3 loop spans 14 amino acids. CDR3 loop: CASSPSGGGGGYTF. The CDR3, as DNA: TGTGCCAGCAGCCCCTCTGGGGGGGGAGGTGGCTACACCTTC.

The J gene is TRBJ1-5, the V gene TRBV7-3; 10 nucleotides match TRBD1. The ends lost 0 bases at V and 1 base at J; junction bases unmatched: 3. This CDR3 region has 17 residues. CDR1 and CDR2 from the germline V gene are SGHTA and FQGTGA. CDR3 DNA sequence: TGTGCCAGCAGCTTAACTGGGACAGGGGAAAGCAATCAGCCCCAGCATTTT. Encoded protein: CASSLTGTGESNQPQHF.

The chain carries TRBV11-3 and TRBJ2-5, with D perhaps TRBD2 (6 bases). The ends were cut back, 5 bases at V and 2 bases at J, with 12 bases in the middle. In germline, CDR1 is SGHNT, CDR2 YENEEA. This CDR3 contains 14 residues. CDR3 bases: TGTGCCAGCAGCCGCCGGGACTCACAAGAGACCCAGTACTTC. It codes for CASSRRDSQETQYF.

The chain recombines TRBV5-4 with TRBJ1-4; D call uncertain. CDR1 SGHNT and CDR2 YYREEE come from the germline V gene (reference sequence). The CDR3 is 15 amino acids. The V end was cut by 0 bases, the J end by 8 bases, with 14 bases between. CDR3 loop: CASSLGQEIGEKLFF. The CDR3 DNA reads as TGTGCCAGCAGCTTGGGTCAGGAGATTGGGGAAAAACTGTTTTTT.

J is TRBJ1-1 and V is TRBV19; D remains unclear. V lost 3 bases and J lost 2, with 7 bases in between. The CDR3 is 13 residues long. Germline CDR1 is LNHDA and CDR2 is SQIVND (reference sequence). The CDR3 DNA reads as TGTGCCAGTAGTATCCCCGACAACACTGAAGCTTTCTTT. It codes for CASSIPDNTEAFF.

The chain recombines TRBV29-1 with TRBJ2-2; TRBD2 aligns across 14 bases. The CDR3 spans 20 residues. The V gene end was trimmed by 5 bases and the J gene end by 0 bases; junction bases not matched to a gene: 14. Per the germline V gene, CDR1 is SQVTM and CDR2 is ANQGSEA. CDR3 loop: CSVSYPRGLAGEANTGELFF. The CDR3 nucleotides read TGCAGCGTTTCCTACCCAAGGGGACTAGCGGGAGAAGCGAACACCGGGGAGCTGTTTTTT.

This chain's CDR3 is CASSPGQGNIASNEQYF. DNA for the CDR3: TGTGCCAGCTCACCAGGGCAGGGAAATATTGCGAGCAACGAGCAGTACTTC. This chain connects TRBV18 to TRBJ2-7; D perhaps matches TRBD1 (5 bases). V gave up 2 bases and J gave up 5 bases, with 22 bases separating them. Germline CDR1 reads KGHSH; CDR2 reads LQKENI. The CDR3 totals 17 residues.

The genes are TRBV6-5 and TRBJ2-5; 7 nucleotides align to TRBD1. The CDR3 is 16 amino acids. V was clipped by 2 bases and J by 0 bases; unmatched bases: 6. Per germline, CDR1 MNHEY and CDR2 SVGAGI. The CDR3 DNA follows: TGTGCCAGCAGTTACCCCAACAGGGGAAACCAAGAGACCCAGTACTTC. It codes for CASSYPNRGNQETQYF.

This clone was seen more than once but under ten times. The chain has TRBV7-2 and TRBJ2-1, with 11 bases matching TRBD2. Germline CDR1 is SGHTA and CDR2 is FQGNSA. CDR3 length: 16 residues. V shed 5 bases, J shed 3 bases, and the junction held 6 bases outside the gene matches. The CDR3 DNA follows: TGTGCCAGCAGCGTTAGCGGGAGGGCCGTCTACAATGAGCAGTTCTTC. As protein: CASSVSGRAVYNEQFF.

This clone was picked up a small number of times. The rearrangement links TRBV21-1 to TRBJ2-3; the table assigns TRBD2, which was not confirmed against the DNA. TRBV21-1 is recorded as a pseudogene. The CDR3 is made up of 17 amino acids. The CDR3 loop reads CASSKFGTSAVTDTQYF. The CDR3 nucleotides read TGTGCCAGCAGCAAATTTGGGACTAGCGCTGTGACAGATACGCAGTATTTT.

The chain employs TRBV11-1 and TRBJ2-7; tentatively, D is TRBD1 or TRBD2 (5 bases each). Trimming took off 7 bases at V and 0 bases at J, with 19 bases between the two ends. Germline V gives CDR1 SGHAT, CDR2 FQDESV (reference sequence). This CDR3 is 16 amino acids long. The chain's CDR3 is CASKETDYLGSYEQYF. CDR3 bases: TGTGCCAGCAAAGAGACAGACTACCTAGGCTCCTACGAGCAGTACTTC.